The next 7 T cell receptor beta chains were all read from a single sample in a study of T cells in Graves' hyperthyroidism and ophthalmopathy. The CDR3 regions of TCR beta were amplified from RNA transcripts. HTBI primers drove first-round RT-PCR of the TCR CDR3. Using its own MiXCR run on the multiplex PCR reads, TCRdb lists one record per CDR3 protein. Of more than 500,000 distinct CDR3 sequences in the sample, 15% to 20% were seen once. What was sequenced was blood. Receptors originate from a woman between 25 and 40 years old with Graves' hyperthyroidism.

This clonotype was counted at least ten times. The rearrangement joins TRBV28 to TRBJ2-5; D call uncertain. This CDR3 contains 13 residues. Trimming shortened V by 5 bases and J by 5 bases, and 12 bases separated the two germline ends. CDR1 MDHEN and CDR2 SYDVKM come from the germline V gene. The DNA for the CDR3 is TGTGCCAGCAGTCACACCGCTAGGGAGACCCAGTACTTC. This sequence encodes CASSHTARETQYF. The variable domain in full, completed from reference TRBV28 and TRBJ2-5, reads DVKVTQSSRYLVKRTGEKVFLECVQDMDHENMFWYRQDPGLGLRLIYFSYDVKMKEKGDIPEGYSVSREKKERFSLILESASTNQTSMYLCASSHTARETQYFGPGTRLLVL.

In this sample, this clonotype turned up many times. The chain employs TRBV9 and TRBJ1-1, with D possibly matching TRBD1 (6 bases). Looked up from germline, CDR1 is SGDLS and CDR2 is YYNGEE. V was pared by 3 bases and J by 0 bases, with 12 bases between. CDR3 length: 15 residues. Written as DNA, the CDR3 is TGTGCCAGCAGCGGCGCGGGGGCTATGAACACTGAAGCTTTCTTT. The encoded protein is CASSGAGAMNTEAFF.

In its sample, this clonotype was seen many times. The chain employs TRBV7-9 and TRBJ1-1; D gene uncertain. The CDR3 runs 14 residues. V was pared by 1 base and J by 2 bases, with 8 bases between. Germline lookup yields CDR1 SEHNR and CDR2 FQNEAQ (reference sequence). CDR3 region: CASSLVSINTEAFF. The CDR3 coding sequence is TGTGCCAGCAGCTTAGTCTCAATTAACACTGAAGCTTTCTTT.

This chain connects TRBV2 to TRBJ1-1; D perhaps matches TRBD1 (5 bases). CDR3 length equals 13 residues. V was cut by 6 bases and J by 12 bases, with 20 bases left in between. Germline V gene sequence: CDR1 SNHLY, CDR2 FYNNEI. The CDR3 nucleotides are TGTGCCAGCAGGGACGGGGGTCTGGAGGAGTCTTTCTTT. Its protein product is CASRDGGLEESFF.

The chain has TRBV20-1 and TRBJ2-5; TRBD1 matches at 8 bases. The germline CDR1 and CDR2 sequences are DFQATT and SNEGSKA (reference sequence). The CDR3 has 14 residues. The trim removed 0 bases at V and 4 bases at J, leaving 4 bases unmatched. CDR3 sequence: CSAREGQATETQYF. The DNA of the CDR3 is TGCAGTGCTAGAGAGGGACAGGCTACAGAGACCCAGTACTTC.

This clonotype was counted a few times. For the CDR3, the DNA is TGTGCCAGTAGTATGGGGGGCGATGAGCAGTTCTTC. It translates to CASSMGGDEQFF. This chain links TRBV19 with TRBJ2-1, with D perhaps given as TRBD1 or TRBD2 (6 bases each). From germline, CDR1 is LNHDA and CDR2 SQIVND (reference sequence). Trimming pared 3 bases from V and 8 bases from J, leaving 8 bases between. The CDR3 is 12 residues long. The complete variable domain, with remaining parts taken from reference TRBV19 and TRBJ2-1, reads DGGITQSPKYLFRKEGQNVTLSCEQNLNHDAMYWYRQDPGQGLRLIYYSQIVNDFQKGDIAEGYSVSREKKESFPLTVTSAQKNPTAFYLCASSMGGDEQFFGPGTRLTVL.

In its sample, this clonotype was seen a few times. The rearrangement uses TRBV9 and TRBJ1-6; D possibly corresponds to TRBD1 (5 bases). The V gene lost 4 bases and the J gene lost 10 bases, with 18 bases spanning the gap. Per the germline V gene, CDR1 is SGDLS and CDR2 is YYNGEE. CDR3 length equals 15 residues. CDR3 DNA sequence: TGTGCCAGCAGCCCCATGGAGGTGGGACGATCACCCCTCCACTTT. Encoded protein: CASSPMEVGRSPLHF.